The T cell receptor (beta chain) described here comes from a study of CD8 T cells in ankylosing spondylitis. Study-level points and caveats: Ankylosing spondylitis blood seemed to carry a telltale TCR beta motif made of several highly homologous variants.

Libraries for TCR beta were made by quantitative 5'-RACE with molecular barcodes. MiXCR, applied by TCRdb to the 5' RACE reads, yields one record per CDR3 protein. The data contain roughly 40,000 distinct CDR3 sequences, 2.7% of them singletons. Germline CDR1 reads SGDLS; CDR2 reads YYNGEE. The CDR3 is 17 residues long. The V end lost 0 bases, the J end lost 2 bases, and 17 bases lay between the germline ends. This clonotype is deemed medium-sized. The antigen is not known. This TCR was sampled from a male donor with ankylosing spondylitis or in good health (not recorded which). Sequencing was done on a sample of blood, either unsorted or a sorted T cell fraction (not recorded which). The rearrangement uses TRBV9 and TRBJ2-5, with D maybe TRBD1 (6 bases). The CDR3 sequence is CASSVGPLGTQQETQYF. CDR3 coding DNA: TGTGCCAGCAGCGTAGGCCCCCTCGGGACACAGCAAGAGACCCAGTACTTC.